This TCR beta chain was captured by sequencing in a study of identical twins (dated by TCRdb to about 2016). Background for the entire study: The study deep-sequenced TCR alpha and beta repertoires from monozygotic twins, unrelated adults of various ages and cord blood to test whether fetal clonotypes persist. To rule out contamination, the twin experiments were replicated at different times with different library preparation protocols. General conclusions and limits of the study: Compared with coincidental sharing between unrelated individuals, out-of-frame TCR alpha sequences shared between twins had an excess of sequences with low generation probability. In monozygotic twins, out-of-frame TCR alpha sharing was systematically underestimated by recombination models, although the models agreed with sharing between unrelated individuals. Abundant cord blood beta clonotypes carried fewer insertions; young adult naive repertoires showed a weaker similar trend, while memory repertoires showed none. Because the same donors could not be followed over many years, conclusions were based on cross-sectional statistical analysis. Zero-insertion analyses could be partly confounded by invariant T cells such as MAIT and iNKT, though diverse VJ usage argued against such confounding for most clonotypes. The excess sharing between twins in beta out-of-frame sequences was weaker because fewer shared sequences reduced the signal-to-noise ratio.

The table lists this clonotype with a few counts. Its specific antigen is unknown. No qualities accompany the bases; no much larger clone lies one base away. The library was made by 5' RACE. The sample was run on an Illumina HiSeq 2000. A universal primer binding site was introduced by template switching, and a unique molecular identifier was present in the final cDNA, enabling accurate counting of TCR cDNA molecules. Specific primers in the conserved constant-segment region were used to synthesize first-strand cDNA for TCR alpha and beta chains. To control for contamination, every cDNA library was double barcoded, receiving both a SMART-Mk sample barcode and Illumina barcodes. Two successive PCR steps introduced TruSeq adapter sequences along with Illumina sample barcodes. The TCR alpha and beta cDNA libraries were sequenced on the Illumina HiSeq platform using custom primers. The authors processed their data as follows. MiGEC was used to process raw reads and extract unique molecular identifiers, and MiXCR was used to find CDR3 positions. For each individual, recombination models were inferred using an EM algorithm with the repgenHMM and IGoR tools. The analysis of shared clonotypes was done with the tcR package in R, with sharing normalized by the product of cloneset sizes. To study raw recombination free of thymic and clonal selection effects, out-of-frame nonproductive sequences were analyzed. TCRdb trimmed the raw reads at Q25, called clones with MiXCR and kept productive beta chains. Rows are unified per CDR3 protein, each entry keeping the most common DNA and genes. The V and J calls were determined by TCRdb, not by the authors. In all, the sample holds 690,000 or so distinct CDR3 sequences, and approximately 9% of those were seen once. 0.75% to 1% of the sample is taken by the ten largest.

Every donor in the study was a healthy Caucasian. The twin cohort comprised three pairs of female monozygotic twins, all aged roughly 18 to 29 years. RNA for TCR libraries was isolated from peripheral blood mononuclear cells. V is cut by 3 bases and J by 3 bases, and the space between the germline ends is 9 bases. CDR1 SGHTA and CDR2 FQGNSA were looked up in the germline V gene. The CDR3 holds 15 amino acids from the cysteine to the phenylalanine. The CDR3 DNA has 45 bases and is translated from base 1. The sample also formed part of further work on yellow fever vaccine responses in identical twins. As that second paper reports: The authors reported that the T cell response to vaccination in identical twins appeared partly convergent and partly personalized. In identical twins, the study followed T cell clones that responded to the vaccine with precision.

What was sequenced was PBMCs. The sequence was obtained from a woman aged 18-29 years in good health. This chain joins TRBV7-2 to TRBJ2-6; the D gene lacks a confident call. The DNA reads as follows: TGTGCCAGCAGCTTTTGGGATGGTGGGGCCAACGTCCTGACTTTC. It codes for CASSFWDGGANVLTF.